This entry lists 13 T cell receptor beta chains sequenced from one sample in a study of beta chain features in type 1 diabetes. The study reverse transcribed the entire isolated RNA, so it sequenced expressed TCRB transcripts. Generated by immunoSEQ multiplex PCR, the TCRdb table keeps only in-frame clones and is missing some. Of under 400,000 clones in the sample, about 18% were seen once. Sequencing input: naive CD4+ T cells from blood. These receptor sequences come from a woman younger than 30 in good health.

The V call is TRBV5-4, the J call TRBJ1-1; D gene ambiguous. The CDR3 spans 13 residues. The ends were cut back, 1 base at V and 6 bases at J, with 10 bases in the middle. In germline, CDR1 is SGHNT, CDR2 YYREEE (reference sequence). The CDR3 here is CASSLSGGAEAFF. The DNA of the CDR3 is TGTGCCAGCAGCTTGAGTGGCGGTGCTGAAGCTTTCTTT.

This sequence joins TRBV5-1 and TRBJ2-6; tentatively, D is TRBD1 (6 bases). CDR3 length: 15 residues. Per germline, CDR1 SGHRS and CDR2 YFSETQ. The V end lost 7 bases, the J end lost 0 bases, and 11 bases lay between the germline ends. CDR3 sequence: CASGDTGSGANVLTF. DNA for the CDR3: TGCGCCAGCGGGGACACAGGCTCTGGGGCCAACGTCCTGACTTTC. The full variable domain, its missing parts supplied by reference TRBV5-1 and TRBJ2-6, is KAGVTQTPRYLIKTRGQQVTLSCSPISGHRSVSWYQQTPGQGLQFLFEYFSETQRNKGNFPGRFSGRQFSNSRSEMNVSTLELGDSALYLCASGDTGSGANVLTFGAGSRLTVL.

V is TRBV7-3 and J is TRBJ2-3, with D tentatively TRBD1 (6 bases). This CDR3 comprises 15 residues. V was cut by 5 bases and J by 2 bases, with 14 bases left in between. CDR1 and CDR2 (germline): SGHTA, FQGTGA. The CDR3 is CASSPQGTTTDTQYF. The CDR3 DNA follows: TGTGCCAGCAGCCCCCAGGGGACAACCACAGATACGCAGTATTTT.

The CDR3 is CASSQGRGLKIYGYTF. Here the CDR3 DNA reads TGCGCCAGCAGCCAAGGGCGAGGTCTGAAAATCTATGGCTACACCTTC. The chain carries TRBV4-1 and TRBJ1-2; D gene ambiguous. V lost 1 base, J lost 4 bases, and 16 bases lay in between. This CDR3 is 16 amino acids long. Germline V gene sequence: CDR1 MGHRA, CDR2 YSYEKL.

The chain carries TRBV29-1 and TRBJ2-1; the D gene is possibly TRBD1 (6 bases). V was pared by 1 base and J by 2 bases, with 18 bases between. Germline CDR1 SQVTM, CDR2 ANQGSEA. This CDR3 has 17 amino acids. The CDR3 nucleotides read TGCAGCGTTGAAGGGATTAACAGGGTTCGGGCCTACAATGAGCAGTTCTTC. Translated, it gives CSVEGINRVRAYNEQFF.

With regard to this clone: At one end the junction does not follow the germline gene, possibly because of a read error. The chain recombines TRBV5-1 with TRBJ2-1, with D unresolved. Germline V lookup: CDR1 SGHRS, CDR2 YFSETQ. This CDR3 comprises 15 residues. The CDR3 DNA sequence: TGCGCCAGCAGTTTGGAATCGAGCTCCTACAATGAGCAGTTCTTC. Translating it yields CASSLESSSYNEQFF.

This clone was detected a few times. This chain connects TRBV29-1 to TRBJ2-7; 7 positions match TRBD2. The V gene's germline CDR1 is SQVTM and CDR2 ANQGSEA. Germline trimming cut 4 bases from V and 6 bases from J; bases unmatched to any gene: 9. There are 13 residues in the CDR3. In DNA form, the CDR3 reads TGCAGCGTTGCCCCCGGCGGGAGCGCCGAGCAGTACTTC. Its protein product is CSVAPGGSAEQYF.

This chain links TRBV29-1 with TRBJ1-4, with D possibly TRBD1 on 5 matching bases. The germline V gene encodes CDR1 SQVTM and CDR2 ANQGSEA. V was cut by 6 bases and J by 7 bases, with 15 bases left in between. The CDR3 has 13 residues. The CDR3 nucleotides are TGCAGCGTGAGTGCCAACGGGGGTGAAAAACTGTTTTTT. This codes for CSVSANGGEKLFF. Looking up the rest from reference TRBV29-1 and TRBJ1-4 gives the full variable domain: SAVISQKPSRDICQRGTSLTIQCQVDSQVTMMFWYRQQPGQSLTLIATANQGSEATYESGFVIDKFPISRPNLTFSTLTVSNMSPEDSSIYLCSVSANGGEKLFFGSGTQLSVL.

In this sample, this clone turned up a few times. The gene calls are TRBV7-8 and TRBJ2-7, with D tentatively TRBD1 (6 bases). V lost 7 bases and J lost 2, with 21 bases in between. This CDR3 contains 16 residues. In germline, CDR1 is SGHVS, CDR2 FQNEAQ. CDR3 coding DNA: TGTGCCAGCACCCAGGGGAGAGGACGGAAACCCTACGAGCAGTACTTC. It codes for CASTQGRGRKPYEQYF.

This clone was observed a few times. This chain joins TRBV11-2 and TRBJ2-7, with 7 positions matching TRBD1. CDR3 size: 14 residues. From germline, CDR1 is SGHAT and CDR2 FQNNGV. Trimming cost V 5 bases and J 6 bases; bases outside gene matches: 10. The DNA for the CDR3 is TGTGCCAGCAGCGAACAGGGGCGACATGGCGAGCAGTACTTC. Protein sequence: CASSEQGRHGEQYF.

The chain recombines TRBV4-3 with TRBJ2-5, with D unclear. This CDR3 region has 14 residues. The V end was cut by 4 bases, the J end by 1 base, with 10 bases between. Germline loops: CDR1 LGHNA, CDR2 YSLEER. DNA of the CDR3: TGCGCCAGCAGCCCTACTCGCTCCCAAGAGACCCAGTACTTC. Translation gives CASSPTRSQETQYF.

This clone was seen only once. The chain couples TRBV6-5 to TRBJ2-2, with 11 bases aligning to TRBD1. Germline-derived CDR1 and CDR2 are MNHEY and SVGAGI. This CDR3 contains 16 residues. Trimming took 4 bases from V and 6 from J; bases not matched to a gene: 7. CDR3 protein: CASSFRPGQGAGELFF. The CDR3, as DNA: TGTGCCAGCAGTTTCCGACCGGGACAGGGGGCCGGGGAGCTGTTTTTT.

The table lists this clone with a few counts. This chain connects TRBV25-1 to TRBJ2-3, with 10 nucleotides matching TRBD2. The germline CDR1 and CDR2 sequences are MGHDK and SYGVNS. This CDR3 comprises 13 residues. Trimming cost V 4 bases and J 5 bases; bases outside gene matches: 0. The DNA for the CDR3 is TGTGCCAGCAGTGCTAGCGGGGGAGATACGCAGTATTTT. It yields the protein CASSASGGDTQYF.